The clone carrying this T cell receptor beta chain was counted a few times. There are 15 residues in the CDR3. Trimming took 0 bases from V and 5 from J, leaving 11 bases between them. Germline V gene lookup returns CDR1 SGHVS and CDR2 FQNEAQ. This entry comes from a study of cytomegalovirus exposure and HLA in healthy donors. PCR was performed using 60 Vbeta and 13 Jbeta primers. Here immunoSEQ multiplex PCR was the method, and the copy in TCRdb shows in-frame clones only, minus some. The data contain some 150,000 clones, 75% to 90% of them singletons. The V call is TRBV7-8, the J call TRBJ2-1, with TRBD2 as a possible D gene (7 bases). Sequenced sample: PBMCs. The TCR originated in a young woman in good health and CMV-seronegative. The CDR3 DNA sequence: TGTGCCAGCAGCTTAGCAGGGGGGGCGGACAATGAGCAGTTCTTC. Its translation: CASSLAGGADNEQFF.